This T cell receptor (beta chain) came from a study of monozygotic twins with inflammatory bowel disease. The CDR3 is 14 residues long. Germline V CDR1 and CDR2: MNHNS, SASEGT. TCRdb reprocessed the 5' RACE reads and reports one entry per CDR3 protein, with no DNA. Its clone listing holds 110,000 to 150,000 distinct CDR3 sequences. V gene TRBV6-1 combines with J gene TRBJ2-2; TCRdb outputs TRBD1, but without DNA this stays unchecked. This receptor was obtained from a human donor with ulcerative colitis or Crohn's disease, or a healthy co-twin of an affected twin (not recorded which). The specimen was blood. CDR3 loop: CASLSRVGTGELFF.